This TCR beta chain was sequenced in a study of T-cell reconstitution after alpha-beta-depleted transplantation in children. Unique molecular identifiers were incorporated when the TCRbeta library was constructed. Each CDR3 protein is one row after TCRdb ran MiXCR on the PCR reads. The table includes a few hundred thousand distinct CDR3 sequences, about 16% detected once. The CDR3 is made up of 16 amino acids. Germline loops: CDR1 DFQATT, CDR2 SNEGSKA (reference sequence). Trimming at V came to 6 bases and at J to 6 bases, leaving 14 bases not matched to a gene. This clonotype was seen a few times. The sequence was collected from a human donor who donated a stem cell graft to a child with acute lymphoblastic leukemia. The sequences come from PBMCs from the stem cell graft donor, collected from the stem cell graft. The chain recombines TRBV20-1 with TRBJ2-1; 10 bases align to TRBD1. CDR3 residues: CSARTGGRLLGNEQFF. CDR3 coding DNA: TGCAGTGCCAGGACAGGGGGACGACTCTTGGGCAATGAGCAGTTCTTC.